This entry concerns a single T cell receptor (beta chain). This entry belongs to a study of shared clonotypes between healthy human individuals. Only Caucasian adults living in Nashville, Tennessee served as donors. The V end was cut by 1 base, the J end by 5 bases, with 15 bases between. The germline CDR1 and CDR2 sequences are SGHRS and YFSETQ. CDR3 length: 15 residues. The test was conducted at deep level. Original handling: Junction-only sequences produced by ImmunoSEQ had no quality scores, so filtering differed. Assay: immunoSEQ multiplex PCR; the TCRdb copy retains only in-frame clones and omits some. V, J and clone size are those of that table, while D and trimming were read from the DNA. The sample contains some 1.1 million clones, 60% to 80% of which appear only once.

The chain carries TRBV5-1 and TRBJ1-1, with D perhaps TRBD1 (5 bases). The receptor comes from a man aged 18 to 29 in good health. Some clones in this sample may be carry-over from other donors' samples. Sample: memory CD4+ T cells from PBMCs. As for subset: CD45RA-negative fraction. The CDR3 spells CASSLLGGVGTEAFF. The CDR3 coding sequence is TGCGCCAGCAGCTTGTTGGGAGGGGTGGGGACTGAAGCTTTCTTT.